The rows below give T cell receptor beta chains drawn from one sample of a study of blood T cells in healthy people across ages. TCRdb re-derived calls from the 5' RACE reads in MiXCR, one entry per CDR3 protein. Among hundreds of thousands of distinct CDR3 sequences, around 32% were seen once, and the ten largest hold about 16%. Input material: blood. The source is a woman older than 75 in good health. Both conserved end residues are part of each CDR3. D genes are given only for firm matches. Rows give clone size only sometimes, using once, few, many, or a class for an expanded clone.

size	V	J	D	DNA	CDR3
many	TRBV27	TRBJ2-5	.	TGTGCCAGCAGTTTTTCAAGGGTATCCCCAGAGACCCAGTACTTC	CASSFSRVSPETQYF
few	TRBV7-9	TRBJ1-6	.	TGTGCCAGCACCAAAGCGGGGACTCTCGATAATTCACCCCTCCACTTT	CASTKAGTLDNSPLHF
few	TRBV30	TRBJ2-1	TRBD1	TGTGCCTGGAGTGACGGGACAGTGGCCCGCAATGAGCAGTTCTTC	CAWSDGTVARNEQFF
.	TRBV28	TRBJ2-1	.	TGTGCCAGCAGAACTTGCAATGAGCAGTTCTTC	CASRTCNEQFF
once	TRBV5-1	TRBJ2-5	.	TGCGCCAGCAGCTTGGCAGGCTCGGTCAATGGGCAGTACTTC	CASSLAGSVNGQYF
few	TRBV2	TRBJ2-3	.	TGTGCCAGCAGTGGCCAATCAGATACGCGGTATTTT	CASSGQSDTRYF
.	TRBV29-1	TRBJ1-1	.	TGCAGCTTTAATGCGGTTTCTGAAGCTTTCTTT	CSFNAVSEAFF
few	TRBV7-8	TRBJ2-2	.	TGTGCCAGCAGCTTATATGTGTCGGACAGATTCACCGGGGAGCTGTTTTTT	CASSLYVSDRFTGELFF
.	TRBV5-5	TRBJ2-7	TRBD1	TGTGCCAACAGCGTGTCAGGGGGCAGATGGTCCTACGAGCAGTACTTC	CANSVSGGRWSYEQYF
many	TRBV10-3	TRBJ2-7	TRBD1	TGTGCCATCAGTGAGGCCGACCGGAAAACTCACCACAGGGGGCGATACGAGCAGTACTTC	CAISEADRKTHHRGRYEQYF
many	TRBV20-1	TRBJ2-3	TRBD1	TGCAGTGCAGGCGGTCAGGGGGTGGCAGATACGCAGTATTTT	CSAGGQGVADTQYF
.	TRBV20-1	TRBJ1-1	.	TGCAGTGTCGCAGGGGCGCATCTGAACACTGAAGCTTTCTTT	CSVAGAHLNTEAFF
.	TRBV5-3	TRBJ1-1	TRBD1	TGTGCCAGAGGGGACAGTGATGGGAACACTGAAGCTTTCTTT	CARGDSDGNTEAFF
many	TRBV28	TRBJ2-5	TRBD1	TGTGCCAGCAGTTCCCCCACAGGGGGCCGAGAGACCCAGTACTTC	CASSSPTGGRETQYF
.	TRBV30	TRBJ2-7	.	TGTGCCGGCAAACAAAACAGGGTTGGCGAGCAGTACTTC	CAGKQNRVGEQYF
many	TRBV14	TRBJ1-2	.	TGTGCCAGCAGTGACCGGGACCGGAGTTTAGGAGGCTACACCTTC	CASSDRDRSLGGYTF